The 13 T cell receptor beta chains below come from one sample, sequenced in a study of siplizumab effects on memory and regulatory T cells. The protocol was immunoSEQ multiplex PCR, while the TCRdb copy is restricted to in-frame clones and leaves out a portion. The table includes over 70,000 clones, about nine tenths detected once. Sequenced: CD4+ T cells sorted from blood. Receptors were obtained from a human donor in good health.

The CDR3 is CASRQQGATNEKLFF. CDR3 bases: TGTGCCAGCAGACAACAGGGCGCAACTAATGAAAAACTGTTTTTT. The gene calls are TRBV27 and TRBJ1-4, with D perhaps matching TRBD1 (6 bases). V lost 6 bases to trimming and J lost 0 bases, with 11 bases between them. The germline V gene encodes CDR1 MNHEY and CDR2 SMNVEV (reference sequence). This CDR3 is built from 15 residues.

CDR3 sequence (DNA): TGTGCCAGCAGCGCGGGGGGGTGGCGGGATGGGTCAGAGACCCAGTACTTC. Residues: CASSAGGWRDGSETQYF. V usage is TRBV5-4 and J usage is TRBJ2-5, with 9 bases identical to TRBD2. The germline V gene encodes CDR1 SGHNT and CDR2 YYREEE (reference sequence). V shed 4 bases, J shed 4 bases, and the junction held 14 bases outside the gene matches. CDR3 length: 17 residues.

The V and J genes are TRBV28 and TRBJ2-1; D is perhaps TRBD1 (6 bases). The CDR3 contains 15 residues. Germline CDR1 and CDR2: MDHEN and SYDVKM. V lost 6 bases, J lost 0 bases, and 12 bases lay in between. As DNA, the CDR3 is TGTGCCAGCAGAAGTGACAGGAGCTCCTACAATGAGCAGTTCTTC. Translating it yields CASRSDRSSYNEQFF.

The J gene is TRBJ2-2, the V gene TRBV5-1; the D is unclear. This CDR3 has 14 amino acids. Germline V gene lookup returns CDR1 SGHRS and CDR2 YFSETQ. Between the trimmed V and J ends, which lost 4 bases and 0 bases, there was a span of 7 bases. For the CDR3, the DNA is TGCGCCAGCAGCCTGACGGCGAACACCGGGGAGCTGTTTTTT. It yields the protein CASSLTANTGELFF.

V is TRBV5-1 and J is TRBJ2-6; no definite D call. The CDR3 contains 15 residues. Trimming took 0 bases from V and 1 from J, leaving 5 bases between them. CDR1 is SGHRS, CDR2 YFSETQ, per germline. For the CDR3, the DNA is TGCGCCAGCAGCTTGGCGCCGTCTGGGGCCAACGTCCTGACTTTC. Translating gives CASSLAPSGANVLTF. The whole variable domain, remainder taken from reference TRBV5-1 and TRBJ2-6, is KAGVTQTPRYLIKTRGQQVTLSCSPISGHRSVSWYQQTPGQGLQFLFEYFSETQRNKGNFPGRFSGRQFSNSRSEMNVSTLELGDSALYLCASSLAPSGANVLTFGAGSRLTVL.

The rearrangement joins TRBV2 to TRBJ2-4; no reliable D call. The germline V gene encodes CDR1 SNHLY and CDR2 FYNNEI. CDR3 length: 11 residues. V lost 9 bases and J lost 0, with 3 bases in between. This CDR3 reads CASLAKNIQYF. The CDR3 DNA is TGTGCCAGTTTAGCCAAAAACATTCAGTACTTC.

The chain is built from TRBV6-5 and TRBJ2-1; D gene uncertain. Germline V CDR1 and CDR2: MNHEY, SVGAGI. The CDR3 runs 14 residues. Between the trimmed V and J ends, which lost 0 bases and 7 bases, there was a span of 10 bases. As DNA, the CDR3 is TGTGCCAGCAGTTACTCGGGCCTCCGGAATGAGCAGTTCTTC. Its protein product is CASSYSGLRNEQFF.

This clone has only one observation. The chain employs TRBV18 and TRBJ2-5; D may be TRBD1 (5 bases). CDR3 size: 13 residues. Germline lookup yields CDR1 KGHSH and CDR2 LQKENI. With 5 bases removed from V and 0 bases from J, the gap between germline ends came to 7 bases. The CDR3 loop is CASSAGNQETQYF. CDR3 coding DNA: TGTGCCAGCTCAGCAGGGAACCAAGAGACCCAGTACTTC.

The CDR3 DNA is TGTGCCAGCAGCTGGATGCGACTGGGGGACGGCCTACAGTACTTC. It is translated as CASSWMRLGDGLQYF. V is TRBV5-6 and J is TRBJ2-4, with D perhaps being TRBD1 or TRBD2 (5 bases each). The germline CDR1 and CDR2 sequences are SGHDT and YYEEEE. V was cut by 3 bases and J by 13 bases, with 23 bases left in between. The CDR3 loop spans 15 amino acids.

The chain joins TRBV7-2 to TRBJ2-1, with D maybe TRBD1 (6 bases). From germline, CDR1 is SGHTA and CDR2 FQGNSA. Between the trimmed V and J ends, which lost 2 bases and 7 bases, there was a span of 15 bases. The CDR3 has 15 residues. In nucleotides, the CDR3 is TGTGCCAGCAGCTTACAGGGGATAGAGGGAAATGAGCAGTTCTTC. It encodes CASSLQGIEGNEQFF.

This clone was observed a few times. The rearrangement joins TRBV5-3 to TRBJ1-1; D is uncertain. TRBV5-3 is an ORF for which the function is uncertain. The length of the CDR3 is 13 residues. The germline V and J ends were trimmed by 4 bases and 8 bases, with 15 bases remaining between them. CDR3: CARSPHPAGEAFF. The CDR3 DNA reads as TGTGCCAGAAGCCCTCATCCTGCGGGAGAAGCTTTCTTT.

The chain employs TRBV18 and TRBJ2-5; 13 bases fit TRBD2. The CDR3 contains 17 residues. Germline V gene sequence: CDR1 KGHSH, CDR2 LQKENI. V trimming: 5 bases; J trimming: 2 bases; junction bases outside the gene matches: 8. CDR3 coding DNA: TGTGCCAGCTCAGGACTAGCGGGAGCCCTTCGGCAAGAGACCCAGTACTTC. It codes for CASSGLAGALRQETQYF.

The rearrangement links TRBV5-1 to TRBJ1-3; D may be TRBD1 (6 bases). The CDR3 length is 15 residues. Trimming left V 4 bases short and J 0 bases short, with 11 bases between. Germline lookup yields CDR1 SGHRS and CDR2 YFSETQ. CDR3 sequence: CASSTGQSSGNTIYF. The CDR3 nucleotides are TGCGCCAGCAGCACCGGACAGTCCTCTGGAAACACCATATATTTT.